These 10 T cell receptor beta chains were all obtained from the same sample, sequenced in a study of T cells in Graves' hyperthyroidism and ophthalmopathy. Authors of the study amplified TCR beta CDR3 regions from RNA transcripts. The HTBI primer set drove a first-round RT-PCR of the TCR CDR3. TCRdb processed the multiplex PCR reads anew with MiXCR; each CDR3 protein has one entry. The sample carries under 400,000 distinct CDR3 sequences, over 20% recorded once. Sequencing input: blood. The receptors here all came from a woman aged 45-65 years with Graves' hyperthyroidism.

This clonotype was seen ten or more times. CDR3 in DNA: TGCAGTGCTAGAGGATCTAAGGGGGCTATGGGCAATGAGCAGTTCTTC. Translating it yields CSARGSKGAMGNEQFF. The V gene is TRBV20-1, the J gene TRBJ2-1; 7 nucleotides align to TRBD1. Germline V gene sequence: CDR1 DFQATT, CDR2 SNEGSKA (reference sequence). This CDR3 is built from 16 residues. The J segment lost 6 bases and the V segment lost 1 base, leaving 12 bases of the junction unmatched.

As regards this clonotype: A much larger clone differs from this one at a single base, so this may be a read error. The chain links TRBV12-3 or TRBV12-4 to TRBJ2-2, with D tentatively TRBD2 (5 bases). This CDR3 region has 15 residues. CDR3: CVSSLARLNAGELFF. The CDR3 DNA sequence: TGTGTCAGCAGTTTAGCGCGACTAAATGCCGGGGAGCTGTTTTTT.

Turning to this clonotype: At one boundary the junction diverges from the germline segment, which might be a read error. Here the CDR3 DNA reads TGTGCCAGCAGCTTGGGGTTCAGTCTAAACGAGCAGTACTTC. Translating it yields CASSLGFSLNEQYF. The chain combines TRBV5-1 with TRBJ2-7; no reliable D call. CDR3 length: 14 amino acids. Germline V lookup: CDR1 SGHRS, CDR2 YFSETQ.

The genes are TRBV2 and TRBJ2-2, with a weak D call TRBD2 (6 bases). Germline-derived CDR1 and CDR2 are SNHLY and FYNNEI. V gave up 6 bases and J gave up 0 bases, with 14 bases separating them. The CDR3 has 16 residues. CDR3 DNA: TGTGCCAGCAGACTCACCGGGACTGCGAACACCGGGGAGCTGTTTTTT. Residues: CASRLTGTANTGELFF.

This chain links TRBV6-2 or TRBV6-3 with TRBJ1-1; D unclear. This CDR3 is built from 15 residues. The ends were cut back, 7 bases at V and 1 base at J, with 16 bases in the middle. Germline V lookup: CDR1 MNHEY, CDR2 SVGEGT. The CDR3 is CASTQSRSKNTEAFF. CDR3 in DNA: TGTGCCAGCACCCAATCTAGGAGTAAGAACACTGAAGCTTTCTTT.

This clonotype was detected many times. This chain joins TRBV5-1 and TRBJ2-3, with 12 bases matching TRBD2. CDR3 size: 16 residues. Looked up from germline, CDR1 is SGHRS and CDR2 is YFSETQ. J lost 4 bases, V lost 3 bases, and 6 bases had no gene match. Written as DNA, the CDR3 is TGCGCCAGCAGCTCTACTAGCGGGAGGATGGCAGATACGCAGTATTTT. This encodes CASSSTSGRMADTQYF.

This clonotype came up many times. The chain carries TRBV7-9 and TRBJ2-3; TRBD2 matches at 7 bases. The V gene's germline CDR1 is SEHNR and CDR2 FQNEAQ (reference sequence). Germline trimming cut 1 base from V and 4 bases from J; bases unmatched to any gene: 5. The CDR3 spans 15 residues. CDR3 region: CASSLGGGRPDTQYF. The CDR3 DNA reads TGTGCCAGCAGCTTAGGGGGGGGTCGCCCAGATACGCAGTATTTT.

This clonotype was counted ten times or more. The CDR3 bases are TGCAGTGCTTCCGGGACAGGGTTTACTGAAGCTTTCTTT. This sequence encodes CSASGTGFTEAFF. The rearrangement links TRBV20-1 to TRBJ1-1; 9 bases are a match to TRBD1. V was pared by 5 bases and J by 5 bases, with 6 bases of the junction left unmatched. The CDR3 spans 13 residues. The germline CDR1 and CDR2 sequences are DFQATT and SNEGSKA (reference sequence).

Comments on this clonotype: Just one base apart from a much larger clone, this may be a read error. The J gene is TRBJ1-4, the V gene TRBV6-5; no clear D. The germline V gene has CDR1 MNHEY and CDR2 SVGAGI. This CDR3 contains 13 residues. The CDR3 coding sequence is TGTCCCAGCACTTCTGCGGAGGGTGAAAAACTGTTTTTT. Its translation is CPSTSAEGEKLFF.

This chain connects TRBV9 to TRBJ1-1, with D unclear. V lost 4 bases and J 5 bases, leaving 18 bases between the germline ends. Germline CDR1 SGDLS, CDR2 YYNGEE. The CDR3 runs 15 residues. This chain's CDR3 is CASSPLQRLGTEAFF. CDR3 sequence (DNA): TGTGCCAGCAGCCCATTACAGAGGCTCGGGACTGAAGCTTTCTTT.